The source of this T cell receptor (beta chain) is a study of T cell repertoires in cytomegalovirus infection (dated by TCRdb to about 2019). For the study in its entirety: Donor HLA type was relevant to the analysis, because carriage of CMV infection together with the matching HLA type was indicated by public TCR beta signatures. What the work shows at the level of the full study, not this receptor alone: Carriers of CMV infection plus the relevant HLA type were discriminated by the cumulative frequency of public TCR beta family members in the study cohort and in an independent roughly 370-donor cohort. In the ex vivo response, HLA-C-restricted CMV-specific TCR beta clonotypes were dominant, and in two of eight donors the single most frequent clonotype came from this HLA-C-restricted group.

The CDR3 goes from the cysteine to the phenylalanine over 12 residues. Of all the DNA, just the CDR3 is kept, 36 bases in frame from base 1. Trimming leaves V shorter by 4 bases and J shorter by 10 bases, with the junction holding 7 bases beyond the gene matches. CDR1 SGHRS and CDR2 YFSETQ are derived from the germline V gene. This clonotype was observed a few times. No antigen is known for it. The sample holds no much larger clone one base away, and base qualities are not on file. The run used an Illumina HiSeq 1500. The public reads were run again by TCRdb, first through fastp at Q25 and then through MiXCR, and only productive beta chains were kept. Each entry is one CDR3 protein sequence, shown with its most common DNA and genes. The sample table lists fewer than 400,000 distinct CDR3 sequences, about a sixth of them with a count of one. The ten top clones hold less than 9.5% of the sample.

Material: PBMCs. The clonotype originates from a human donor in good health (CMV status not recorded). Some clones in this sample may be carry-over from other donors' samples. The V and J segments used are TRBV5-1 and TRBJ1-1; a stretch of 7 junction bases matches TRBD1. In nucleotides, the sequence is TGCGCCAGCAGCCGGGACAGCTATGGAGCTTTCTTT. It is translated as CASSRDSYGAFF.